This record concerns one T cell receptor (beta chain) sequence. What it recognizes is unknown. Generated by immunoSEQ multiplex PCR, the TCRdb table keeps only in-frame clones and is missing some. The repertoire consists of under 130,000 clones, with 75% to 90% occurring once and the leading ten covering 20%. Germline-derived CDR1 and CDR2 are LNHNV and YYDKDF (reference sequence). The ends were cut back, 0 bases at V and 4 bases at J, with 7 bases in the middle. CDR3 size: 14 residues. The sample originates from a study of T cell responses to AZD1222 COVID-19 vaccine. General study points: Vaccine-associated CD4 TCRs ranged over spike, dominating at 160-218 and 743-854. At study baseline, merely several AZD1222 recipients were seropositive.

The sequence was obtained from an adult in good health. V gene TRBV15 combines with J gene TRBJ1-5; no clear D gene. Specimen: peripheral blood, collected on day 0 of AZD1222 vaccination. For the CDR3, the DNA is TGTGCCACCAGCAGAGAACGTGGGAATCAGCCCCAGCATTTT. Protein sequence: CATSRERGNQPQHF.